This paragraph reports one T cell receptor (beta chain). The sample belongs to a study of blood T cell repertoires in COVID-19. Study as a whole: The cDNA or gDNA used as material had been derived from T cells, B-cell-depleted T cells, or PBMCs.

The method was immunoSEQ multiplex PCR; TCRdb's version includes in-frame clones alone and lacks a portion of them. The repertoire consists of about 95,000 clones, with approximately 81% occurring once and the leading ten covering around 25%. Germline CDR1 reads SGHAT; CDR2 reads FQNNGV. CDR3 length equals 14 residues. V lost 5 bases, J lost 2 bases, and 6 bases stayed unmatched. The sequenced sample was peripheral blood. The clonotype originates from an elderly man with active or convalescent COVID-19. The J gene is TRBJ2-7, the V gene TRBV11-2; the match to TRBD1 covers 7 bases. For the CDR3, the DNA is TGTGCCAGCAGCCGAGACAGGGTAACCTACGAGCAGTACTTC. Residues: CASSRDRVTYEQYF. The variable domain in full, completed from reference TRBV11-2 and TRBJ2-7, reads EAGVAQSPRYKIIEKRQSVAFWCNPISGHATLYWYQQILGQGPKLLIQFQNNGVVDDSQLPKDRFSAERLKGVDSTLKIQPAKLEDSAVYLCASSRDRVTYEQYFGPGTRLTVT.